This TCR beta chain was captured in a study of T-cell reconstitution after alpha-beta-depleted transplantation in children. The TCRbeta library was prepared with unique molecular identifiers. TCRdb reprocessed the PCR reads with MiXCR, giving one entry per CDR3 protein. The data show 350,000 to 500,000 distinct CDR3 sequences, around two fifths seen once. Between the trimmed V and J ends, which lost 0 bases and 3 bases, there was a span of 10 bases. CDR1 is SGHDT, CDR2 YYEEEE, per germline. The CDR3 is 16 amino acids. Sample: PBMCs, taken before TCRalphabeta/CD19-depleted stem cell transplant. This TCR was recovered from a girl aged 2 to 10 with aplastic anemia, due to receive a stem cell transplant. J is TRBJ2-6 and V is TRBV5-6; D perhaps matches TRBD1 (5 bases). CDR3 DNA: TGTGCCAGCAGCTTGGAAAAGGGGCTTGGGGCCAACGTCCTGACTTTC. Its translation is CASSLEKGLGANVLTF.